The subject of this entry is one T cell receptor (beta chain). As yet, its antigen is unknown. The data are from a study of cytomegalovirus exposure and HLA in healthy donors. Study-level findings and limits: Presence/absence analyses assumed roughly uniform sequencing depth across donors, which may not hold. Most TCR beta V segments were productive about 87% or about 30% of the time in an earlier analysis. A later look showed TCR association rates differing by HLA locus, highest for DRB1 and lowest for HLA-C.

The CDR3 consists of 16 residues. Germline-derived CDR1 and CDR2 are WNHNN and SYGVQD (reference sequence). V shed 0 bases and J 10 bases; nucleotides not matched to a gene: 8. Primers for the PCR totalled 60 Vbeta and 13 Jbeta. The method was immunoSEQ multiplex PCR; TCRdb's version includes in-frame clones alone and lacks a portion of them. This table holds about 160,000 clones, 65% to 90% found once. The chain employs TRBV10-1 and TRBJ1-6, with 8 bases matching TRBD1. Specimen: PBMCs. This TCR was recovered from a woman aged 18-29 years in good health and CMV-seronegative. CDR3: CASSESIGTGRSPLHF. In DNA form, the CDR3 reads TGCGCCAGCAGTGAGTCGATCGGGACAGGAAGGTCACCCCTCCACTTT.